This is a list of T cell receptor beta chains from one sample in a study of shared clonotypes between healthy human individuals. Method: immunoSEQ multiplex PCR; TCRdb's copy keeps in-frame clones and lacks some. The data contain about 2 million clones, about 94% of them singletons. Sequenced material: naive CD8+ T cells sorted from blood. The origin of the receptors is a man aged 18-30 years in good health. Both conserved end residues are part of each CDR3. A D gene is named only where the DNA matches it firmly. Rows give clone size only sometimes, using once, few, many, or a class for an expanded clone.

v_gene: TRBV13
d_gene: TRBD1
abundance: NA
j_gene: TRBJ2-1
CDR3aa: CASSFRTGINEQFF
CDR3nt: TGTGCCAGCAGCTTTAGGACAGGGATCAATGAGCAGTTCTTC

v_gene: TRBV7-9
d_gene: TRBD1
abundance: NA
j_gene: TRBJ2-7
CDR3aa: CASSLRTGGASTPYEQYF
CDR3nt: TGTGCCAGCAGCTTACGGACAGGGGGCGCGTCAACGCCCTACGAGCAGTACTTC

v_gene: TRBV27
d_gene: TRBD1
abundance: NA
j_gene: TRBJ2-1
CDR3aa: CASSPGVPGQGGINNEQFF
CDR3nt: TGTGCCAGCAGTCCCGGAGTCCCCGGACAGGGTGGAATCAACAATGAGCAGTTCTTC

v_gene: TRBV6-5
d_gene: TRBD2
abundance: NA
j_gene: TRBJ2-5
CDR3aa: CASSYLGTSGQETQYF
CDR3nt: TGTGCCAGCAGTTACTTAGGGACTAGCGGCCAAGAGACCCAGTACTTC

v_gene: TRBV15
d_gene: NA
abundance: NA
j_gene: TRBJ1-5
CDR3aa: CATSRDLNALHF
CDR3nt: TGTGCCACCAGCAGAGATCTGAACGCCCTGCATTTT

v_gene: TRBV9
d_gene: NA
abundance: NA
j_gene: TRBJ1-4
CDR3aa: CASSGKADLNEKLFF
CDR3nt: TGTGCCAGCAGCGGGAAAGCCGACCTTAATGAAAAACTGTTTTTT

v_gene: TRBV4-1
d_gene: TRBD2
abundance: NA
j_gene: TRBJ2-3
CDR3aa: CASSQDFASGGADTQYF
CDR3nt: TGCGCCAGCAGCCAAGACTTCGCTAGCGGGGGGGCAGATACGCAGTATTTT

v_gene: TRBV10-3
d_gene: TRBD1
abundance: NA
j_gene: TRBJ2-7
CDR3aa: CAINQDRDYEQYF
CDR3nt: TGTGCCATCAACCAAGACAGGGACTACGAGCAGTACTTC

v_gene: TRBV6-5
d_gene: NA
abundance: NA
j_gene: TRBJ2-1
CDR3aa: CASSYTENEQFF
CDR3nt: TGTGCCAGCAGTTACACCGAAAATGAGCAGTTCTTC

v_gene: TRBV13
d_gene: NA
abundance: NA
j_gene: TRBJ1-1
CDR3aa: CASSLGAGATEAFF
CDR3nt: TGTGCCAGCAGCTTAGGCGCGGGGGCCACTGAAGCTTTCTTT

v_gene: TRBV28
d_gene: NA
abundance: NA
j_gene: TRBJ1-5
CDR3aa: CASSLIGAAEPQHF
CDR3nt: TGTGCCAGCAGTTTAATAGGGGCGGCGGAGCCCCAGCATTTT

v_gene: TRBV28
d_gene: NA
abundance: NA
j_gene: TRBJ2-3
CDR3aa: CASTLDQVRRGADTQYF
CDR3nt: TGTGCCAGCACCCTGGACCAGGTTAGAAGGGGTGCAGATACGCAGTATTTT

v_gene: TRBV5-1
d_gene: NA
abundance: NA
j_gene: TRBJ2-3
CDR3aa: CASSLWPGSTDTQYF
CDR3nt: TGCGCCAGCAGCTTGTGGCCGGGAAGCACAGATACGCAGTATTTT

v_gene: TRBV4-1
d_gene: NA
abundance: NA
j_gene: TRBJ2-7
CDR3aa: CASSQAGLGYEQYF
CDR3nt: TGCGCCAGCAGCCAAGCTGGTCTTGGCTACGAGCAGTACTTC

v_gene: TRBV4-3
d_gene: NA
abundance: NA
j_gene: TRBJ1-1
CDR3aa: CASSQDGAGENTEAFF
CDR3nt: TGCGCCAGCAGCCAAGATGGAGCAGGGGAGAACACTGAAGCTTTCTTT

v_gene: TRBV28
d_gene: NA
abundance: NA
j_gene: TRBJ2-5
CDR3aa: CASSLGGRETQYF
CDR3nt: TGTGCCAGCAGTTTGGGGGGGCGGGAGACCCAGTACTTC

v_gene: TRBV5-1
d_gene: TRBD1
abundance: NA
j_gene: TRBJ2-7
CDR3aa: CASSPGTGRGYEQYF
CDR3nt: TGCGCCAGCAGCCCAGGGACAGGGAGAGGATACGAGCAGTACTTC

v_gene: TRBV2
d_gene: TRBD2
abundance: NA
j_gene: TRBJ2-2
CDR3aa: CASSASRLAGGPVDTGELFF
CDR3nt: TGTGCCAGCAGCGCCAGTAGACTAGCGGGAGGGCCGGTGGACACCGGGGAGCTGTTTTTT

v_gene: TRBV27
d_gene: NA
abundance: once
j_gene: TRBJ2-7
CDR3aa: CASSSTAYEQYF
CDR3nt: TGTGCCAGCAGTTCCACAGCCTACGAGCAGTACTTC

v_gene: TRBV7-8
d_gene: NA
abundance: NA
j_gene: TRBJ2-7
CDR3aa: CASNSPSRGVYEQYF
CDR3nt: TGTGCCAGCAACTCCCCATCGAGGGGAGTTTACGAGCAGTACTTC

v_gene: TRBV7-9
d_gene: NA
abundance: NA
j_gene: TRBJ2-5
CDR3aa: CASSLAHLKETQYF
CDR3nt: TGTGCCAGCAGCTTAGCGCACTTAAAAGAGACCCAGTACTTC

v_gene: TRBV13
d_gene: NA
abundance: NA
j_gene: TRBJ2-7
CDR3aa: CASSFVGSSRDEQYF
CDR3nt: TGTGCCAGCAGCTTTGTCGGCAGCTCCCGCGACGAGCAGTACTTC

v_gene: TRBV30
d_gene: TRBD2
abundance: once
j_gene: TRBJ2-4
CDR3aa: CAWTEGTSGNIQYF
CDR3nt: TGTGCCTGGACCGAAGGGACTAGCGGAAACATTCAGTACTTC

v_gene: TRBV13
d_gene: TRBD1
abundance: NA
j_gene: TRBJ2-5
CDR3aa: CASSLGQGEETQYF
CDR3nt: TGTGCCAGCAGCTTGGGACAGGGTGAGGAGACCCAGTACTTC

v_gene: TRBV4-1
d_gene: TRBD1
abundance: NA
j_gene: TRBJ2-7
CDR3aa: CASSQDSRQGSYEQYF
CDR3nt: TGCGCCAGCAGCCAAGATTCTAGACAGGGCTCCTACGAGCAGTACTTC

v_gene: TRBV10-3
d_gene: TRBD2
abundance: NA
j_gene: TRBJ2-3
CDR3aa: CAISESTLAGDSTDTQYF
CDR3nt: TGTGCCATCAGTGAGTCGACTCTAGCGGGGGATAGCACAGATACGCAGTATTTT

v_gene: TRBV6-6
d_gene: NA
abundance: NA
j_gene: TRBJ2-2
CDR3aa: CASSSGPRLTGELFF
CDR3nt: TGTGCCAGCAGTTCGGGTCCCCGGCTCACCGGGGAGCTGTTTTTT

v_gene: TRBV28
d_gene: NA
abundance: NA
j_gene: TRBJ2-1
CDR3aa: CASSNYRVAGSYNEQFF
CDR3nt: TGTGCCAGCAGTAACTACAGGGTTGCAGGTTCCTACAATGAGCAGTTCTTC

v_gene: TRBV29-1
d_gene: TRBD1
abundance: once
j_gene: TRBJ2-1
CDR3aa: CSVEETGGRSYNEQFF
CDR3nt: TGCAGCGTTGAGGAGACAGGGGGCCGCTCCTACAATGAGCAGTTCTTC

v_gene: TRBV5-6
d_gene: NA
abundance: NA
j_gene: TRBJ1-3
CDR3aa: CASSLRTISGGNTIYF
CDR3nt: TGTGCCAGCAGCCTAAGGACTATCTCGGGAGGAAACACCATATATTTT

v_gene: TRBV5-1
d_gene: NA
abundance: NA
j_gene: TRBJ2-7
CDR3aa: CASSLVGQGYEQYF
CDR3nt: TGCGCCAGCAGCTTGGTAGGGCAAGGCTACGAGCAGTACTTC

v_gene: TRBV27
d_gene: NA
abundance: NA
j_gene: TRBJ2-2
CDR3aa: CASSLSNTGELFF
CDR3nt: TGTGCCAGCAGTTTGTCCAACACCGGGGAGCTGTTTTTT

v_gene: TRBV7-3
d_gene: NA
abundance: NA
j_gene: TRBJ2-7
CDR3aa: CASSPSGGFEQYF
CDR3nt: TGTGCCAGCAGCCCCTCGGGCGGGTTCGAGCAGTACTTC

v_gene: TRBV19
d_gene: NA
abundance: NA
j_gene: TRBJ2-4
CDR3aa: CASSLSTAKNIQYF
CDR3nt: TGTGCCAGTAGTCTGAGTACAGCCAAAAACATTCAGTACTTC

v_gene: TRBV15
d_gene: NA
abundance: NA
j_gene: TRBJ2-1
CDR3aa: CATSRGLSNEQFF
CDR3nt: TGTGCCACCAGCAGAGGACTCAGCAATGAGCAGTTCTTC

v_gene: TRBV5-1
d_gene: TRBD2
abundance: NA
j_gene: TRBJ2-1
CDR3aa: CASSWEGNEQFF
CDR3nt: TGCGCCAGCAGCTGGGAGGGGAATGAGCAGTTCTTC

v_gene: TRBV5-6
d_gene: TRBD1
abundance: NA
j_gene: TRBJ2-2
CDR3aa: CASSLLRDRSTTGELFF
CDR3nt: TGTGCCAGCAGCTTGTTGCGGGACAGGAGTACTACCGGGGAGCTGTTTTTT

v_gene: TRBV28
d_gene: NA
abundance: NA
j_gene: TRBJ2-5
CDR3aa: CASSLEGGETQYF
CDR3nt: TGTGCCAGCAGTCTTGAAGGGGGAGAGACCCAGTACTTC

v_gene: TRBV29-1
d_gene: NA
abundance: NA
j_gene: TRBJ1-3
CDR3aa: CSVEAVTGNTIYF
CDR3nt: TGCAGCGTTGAAGCCGTGACAGGAAACACCATATATTTT